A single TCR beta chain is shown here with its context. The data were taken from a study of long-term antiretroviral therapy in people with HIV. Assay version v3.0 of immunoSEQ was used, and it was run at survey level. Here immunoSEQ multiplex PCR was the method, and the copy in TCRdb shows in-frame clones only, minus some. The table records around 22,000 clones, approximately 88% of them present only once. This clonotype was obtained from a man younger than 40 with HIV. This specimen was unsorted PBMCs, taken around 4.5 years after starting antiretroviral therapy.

The CDR3 DNA is TGTGCCAGCAGCTTACGAGAGGGGATTTCCTACAATGAGCAGTTCTTC. Residues: CASSLREGISYNEQFF. This chain connects TRBV7-9 to TRBJ2-1; either TRBD1 or TRBD2 may supply D (5 bases each). Germline CDR1 reads SEHNR; CDR2 reads FQNEAQ (reference sequence). Trimming shortened V by 2 bases and J by 1 base, and 12 bases separated the two germline ends. The CDR3 loop spans 16 amino acids.